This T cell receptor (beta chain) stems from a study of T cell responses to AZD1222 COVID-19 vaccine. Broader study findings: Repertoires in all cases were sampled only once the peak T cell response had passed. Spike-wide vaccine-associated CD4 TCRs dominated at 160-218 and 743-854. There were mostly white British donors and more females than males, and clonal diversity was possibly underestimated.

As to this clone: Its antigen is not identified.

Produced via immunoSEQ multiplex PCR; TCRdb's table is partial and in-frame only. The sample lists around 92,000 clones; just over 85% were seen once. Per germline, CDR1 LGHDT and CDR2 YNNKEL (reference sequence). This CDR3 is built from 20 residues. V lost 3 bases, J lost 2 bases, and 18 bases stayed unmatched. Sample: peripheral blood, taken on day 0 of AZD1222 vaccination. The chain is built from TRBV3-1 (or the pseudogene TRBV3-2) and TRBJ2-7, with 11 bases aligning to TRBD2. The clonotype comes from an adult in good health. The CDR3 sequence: CASSHSTGGLAVLRPYEQYF. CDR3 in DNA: TGTGCCAGCAGCCATTCAACGGGGGGACTAGCGGTTTTGAGGCCCTACGAGCAGTACTTC.